A selection of T cell receptor beta chains follows, all from one sample in a study of T cells in Graves' hyperthyroidism and ophthalmopathy. TCRdb passed the multiplex PCR reads through MiXCR, listing each CDR3 protein once. The data contain about half a million distinct CDR3 sequences, around 20% of them singletons. The sequencing sample was made of blood. Receptors originate from a man in his late teens or twenties with Graves' hyperthyroidism. Each CDR3 is given without its conserved first and last residue. The order of the fields is J gene, V gene, CDR3 length, CDR3 protein.

j_gene: TRBJ2-7
v_gene: TRBV11-2
len: 12
CDR3aa: ASSFTSATYEQY

j_gene: TRBJ1-2
v_gene: TRBV27
len: 12
CDR3aa: ASSLSGTVDGYT

j_gene: TRBJ2-7
v_gene: TRBV12-3/TRBV12-4
len: 11
CDR3aa: ASSLSRRGEQY

j_gene: TRBJ1-2
v_gene: TRBV20-1
len: 12
CDR3aa: SARDLVQGYGYT

j_gene: TRBJ1-2
v_gene: TRBV6-2/TRBV6-3
len: 11
CDR3aa: ASSYSRDTSYT

j_gene: TRBJ2-5
v_gene: TRBV20-1
len: 13
CDR3aa: SARTSGGPKETQY

j_gene: TRBJ2-7
v_gene: TRBV20-1
len: 12
CDR3aa: SARALDRGYEQY

j_gene: TRBJ1-1
v_gene: TRBV27
len: 14
CDR3aa: ASSLTPGERNTEAF

j_gene: TRBJ1-5
v_gene: TRBV28
len: 12
CDR3aa: ASSPTLETQPQH

j_gene: TRBJ2-2
v_gene: TRBV11-2
len: 11
CDR3aa: ASSFQGSGELF